What follows are 25 T cell receptor beta chains derived from one specimen sequenced in a study of T cell responses to AZD1222 COVID-19 vaccine. The repertoire was sequenced with immunoSEQ multiplex PCR; TCRdb's copy has only in-frame clones and lacks some. Found here are 150,000 to 250,000 clones, roughly 92% of them singletons; the top ten hold 3.4%. This specimen was peripheral blood, taken 28 days after the second AZD1222 dose. These receptors were obtained from an adult who received the AZD1222 COVID-19 vaccine.

The chain joins TRBV3-1 (or the pseudogene TRBV3-2) to TRBJ1-6, with D possibly TRBD1 on 6 matching bases. CDR1 is LGHDT, CDR2 YNNKEL, per germline (reference sequence). The CDR3 extends over 15 amino acids. V lost 4 bases, J lost 8 bases, and 15 bases lay in between. The CDR3 here is CASSPQGTKDSPLHF. Written as DNA, the CDR3 is TGTGCCAGCAGCCCACAGGGAACTAAGGATTCACCCCTCCACTTT.

This chain joins TRBV13 and TRBJ1-1; D unclear. Trimming took 5 bases from V and 5 from J, leaving 9 bases between them. In germline, CDR1 is PRHDT, CDR2 FYEKMQ (reference sequence). This CDR3 spans 12 amino acids. CDR3 loop: CASSQARTEAFF. DNA for the CDR3: TGTGCCAGCAGCCAGGCCAGGACTGAAGCTTTCTTT.

The chain recombines TRBV10-2 with TRBJ2-5; 8 bases fit TRBD1. The J segment lost 5 bases and the V segment lost 6 bases, leaving 11 bases of the junction unmatched. Germline V lookup: CDR1 WSHSY, CDR2 SAAADI. The CDR3 runs to 15 residues. The CDR3 DNA reads as TGCGCCAGCAGCGGACAGGGTATAGGGTGGGAGACCCAGTACTTC. Protein: CASSGQGIGWETQYF.

CDR3 sequence: CASSSGPSNTGELFF. CDR3 in DNA: TGTGCCAGCAGCTCTGGACCGTCGAACACCGGGGAGCTGTTTTTT. This rearrangement joins TRBV5-5 to TRBJ2-2; D unclear. Trimming stripped 3 bases from V and 0 bases from J, with 9 bases between. The CDR3 extends over 15 amino acids. CDR1 is SGHKS, CDR2 YYEKEE, per germline (reference sequence).

CDR3 nucleotides: TGTGCCAGCAGTGAATTTGTCTATGGCTACACCTTC. Translation: CASSEFVYGYTF. The J gene is TRBJ1-2, the V gene TRBV6-1; D is unclear. CDR3 length: 12 residues. The V end was cut by 2 bases, the J end by 4 bases, with 5 bases between. Germline CDR1 and CDR2: MNHNS and SASEGT.

J is TRBJ1-3 and V is TRBV6-6; possibly TRBD1 for D (6 bases). The CDR3 consists of 21 residues. Trimming removed 6 bases from V and 0 bases from J, with 30 bases in between. Looked up from germline, CDR1 is MNHNY and CDR2 is SVGAGI (reference sequence). The CDR3 loop is CASSPGDNRVSLPSSGNTIYF. In DNA, the CDR3 is TGTGCCAGCAGCCCAGGGGACAACCGCGTATCCTTGCCTAGCTCTGGAAACACCATATATTTT.

This clone has only one observation. J is TRBJ2-3 and V is TRBV14; TRBD1 agrees at 10 bases. Germline V CDR1 and CDR2: SGHDN, FVKESK. V lost 6 bases to trimming and J lost 2 bases; unmatched junction nucleotides: 8. This CDR3 spans 16 amino acids. The CDR3 loop is CASRASGTGATDTQYF. The DNA of the CDR3 is TGTGCCAGCAGGGCCTCCGGGACAGGGGCCACAGATACGCAGTATTTT.

The rearrangement joins TRBV19 to TRBJ1-2, with 8 bases matching TRBD1. The junction had 11 bases not matched to a gene; V was cut back by 3 bases and J by 5 bases. The germline V gene encodes CDR1 LNHDA and CDR2 SQIVND (reference sequence). This CDR3 has 16 residues. CDR3 nucleotides: TGTGCCAGTAGTATGGAAACCGGGACAGGCTCTTATGGCTACACCTTC. This codes for CASSMETGTGSYGYTF.

The chain's CDR3 is CASKEVDHGTEAFF. The CDR3, as DNA: TGTGCCAGTAAGGAAGTCGACCACGGAACTGAAGCTTTCTTT. This sequence joins TRBV28 and TRBJ1-1; D gene unclear. CDR1 and CDR2 from the germline V gene are MDHEN and SYDVKM. This CDR3 has 14 residues. The V and J ends lost 9 bases and 5 bases respectively, with 19 bases between them. Full variable domain (remainder filled in from reference TRBV28 and TRBJ1-1): DVKVTQSSRYLVKRTGEKVFLECVQDMDHENMFWYRQDPGLGLRLIYFSYDVKMKEKGDIPEGYSVSREKKERFSLILESASTNQTSMYLCASKEVDHGTEAFFGQGTRLTVV.

The chain couples TRBV28 to TRBJ2-7, with 12 bases matching TRBD2. The germline gives CDR1 MDHEN, CDR2 SYDVKM. The length of the CDR3 is 16 residues. With V trimmed by 6 bases and J by 5 bases, 11 bases remained unmatched. In DNA form, the CDR3 reads TGTGCCAGCAGGGATGGGACTAGCGGGCAAATTGACGAGCAGTACTTC. The encoded protein is CASRDGTSGQIDEQYF. The variable domain in full, completed from reference TRBV28 and TRBJ2-7, reads DVKVTQSSRYLVKRTGEKVFLECVQDMDHENMFWYRQDPGLGLRLIYFSYDVKMKEKGDIPEGYSVSREKKERFSLILESASTNQTSMYLCASRDGTSGQIDEQYFGPGTRLTVT.

The CDR3 here is CASSEARELTEQYF. CDR3 in DNA: TGTGCCAGCAGTGAAGCGCGGGAGCTTACGGAGCAGTACTTC. V is TRBV2 and J is TRBJ2-7; 7 nucleotides match TRBD2. CDR3 length: 14 residues. CDR1 and CDR2 (germline): SNHLY, FYNNEI. Unmatched junction bases numbered 6, after V lost 0 bases and J lost 7 bases.

The V call is TRBV5-1, the J call TRBJ2-1; tentative D call: TRBD1 (5 bases). Trimming removed 6 bases from V and 7 bases from J, with 14 bases in between. CDR3 size: 13 residues. Germline V gene sequence: CDR1 SGHRS, CDR2 YFSETQ. CDR3 region: CASKFQGRNEQFF. DNA of the CDR3: TGCGCCAGCAAGTTTCAGGGAAGGAATGAGCAGTTCTTC.

This CDR3 is CASSRGRESYNEQFF. The CDR3 DNA follows: TGTGCCAGCAGCCGGGGGAGGGAGTCCTACAATGAGCAGTTCTTC. The chain joins TRBV11-2 to TRBJ2-1; 7 bases fit TRBD2. This CDR3 region has 15 residues. Germline V lookup: CDR1 SGHAT, CDR2 FQNNGV. Trimming removed 5 bases from V and 1 base from J; junction bases left unmatched: 5.

The chain links TRBV19 to TRBJ1-6, with 10 nucleotides matching TRBD1. Germline V gene data show CDR1 as LNHDA and CDR2 as SQIVND (reference sequence). The length of the CDR3 is 14 residues. With V trimmed by 10 bases and J by 7 bases, 7 bases remained unmatched. The CDR3: CATGTGEWNSPLHF. The CDR3 coding sequence is TGTGCCACCGGGACAGGGGAGTGGAATTCACCCCTCCACTTT.

The rearrangement uses TRBV9 and TRBJ2-7, with D tentatively TRBD2 (6 bases). V lost 0 bases to trimming and J lost 4 bases, with 11 bases between them. Germline CDR1 and CDR2: SGDLS and YYNGEE. This CDR3 contains 14 residues. In DNA form, the CDR3 reads TGTGCCAGCAGCGTAGATCTAGCGTCGTACGAGCAGTACTTC. Amino acids: CASSVDLASYEQYF.

This sequence joins TRBV5-4 and TRBJ2-7; D is possibly TRBD1 or TRBD2 (5 bases each). This CDR3 has 14 amino acids. The ends were cut back, 2 bases at V and 6 bases at J, with 15 bases in the middle. Germline V lookup: CDR1 SGHNT, CDR2 YYREEE (reference sequence). The chain's CDR3 is CASSFPGRGSEQYF. The CDR3 DNA sequence: TGTGCCAGCAGCTTTCCGGGACGGGGAAGCGAGCAGTACTTC.

V gene TRBV6-5 combines with J gene TRBJ1-2, with 9 nucleotides matching TRBD1. The CDR3 contains 15 residues. Germline values: CDR1 MNHEY, CDR2 SVGAGI. V lost 8 bases, J lost 8 bases, and 15 bases stayed unmatched. The CDR3 sequence: CASRTGTGMGKGYTF. The CDR3 DNA reads TGTGCCAGCCGCACTGGGACAGGGATGGGAAAGGGCTACACCTTC.

The V and J genes are TRBV11-1 and TRBJ1-1; possibly TRBD1 for D (5 bases). V shed 5 bases and J shed 4 bases, with 14 bases lying between them. CDR3 length: 14 residues. CDR1 SGHAT and CDR2 FQDESV come from the germline V gene (reference sequence). In nucleotides, the CDR3 is TGTGCCAGCAGCGCCTCAGGGTGGGGCACTGAAGCTTTCTTT. It specifies CASSASGWGTEAFF.

The rearrangement uses TRBV3-1 (or the pseudogene TRBV3-2) and TRBJ2-2, with 10 bases matching TRBD2. The CDR3 loop spans 17 amino acids. V lost 1 base to trimming and J lost 1 base; unmatched junction nucleotides: 3. CDR1 LGHDT and CDR2 YNNKEL come from the germline V gene (reference sequence). The CDR3 bases are TGTGCCAGCAGCCAAGTCTGGACTAGCGGGAACACCGGGGAGCTGTTTTTT. Its protein is CASSQVWTSGNTGELFF.

The chain joins TRBV13 to TRBJ1-3; TRBD1 might be the D (5 bases). This CDR3 has 16 residues. The V gene lost 5 bases and the J gene lost 0 bases, with 14 bases spanning the gap. Germline CDR1 PRHDT, CDR2 FYEKMQ (reference sequence). CDR3 sequence: CASSHRAGTSGNTIYF. The DNA of the CDR3 is TGTGCCAGCAGCCACCGGGCAGGGACCTCTGGAAACACCATATATTTT.

The CDR3 spells CAWSVQNYGYTF. The CDR3, as DNA: TGTGCCTGGAGTGTACAGAACTATGGCTACACCTTC. V gene TRBV30 combines with J gene TRBJ1-2; D uncertain. The V end lost 0 bases, the J end lost 2 bases, and 4 bases lay between the germline ends. Germline V gene data show CDR1 as GTSNPN and CDR2 as SVGIG (reference sequence). The CDR3 loop spans 12 amino acids.

The CDR3 loop reads CASSQRPGLAVYNEQFF. The CDR3 coding sequence is TGTGCCAGCAGCCAGAGACCGGGACTAGCGGTCTACAATGAGCAGTTCTTC. V is TRBV3-1 (or the pseudogene TRBV3-2) and J is TRBJ2-1; 11 positions agree with TRBD2. This CDR3 spans 17 amino acids. Germline V gene lookup returns CDR1 LGHDT and CDR2 YNNKEL (reference sequence). J was trimmed by 3 bases and V by 3 bases; bases with no gene match: 7.

The rearrangement uses TRBV7-9 and TRBJ1-2; a weak D match, TRBD1 (6 bases). V lost 2 bases to trimming and J lost 1 base, with 11 bases between them. Germline CDR1 SEHNR, CDR2 FQNEAQ (reference sequence). CDR3 size: 15 residues. The chain's CDR3 is CASSLQGHLNYGYTF. DNA of the CDR3: TGTGCCAGCAGCTTACAGGGACACCTTAACTATGGCTACACCTTC.

J is TRBJ2-4 and V is TRBV7-8; no clear D. In germline, CDR1 is SGHVS, CDR2 FQNEAQ. There are 17 residues in the CDR3. The V and J ends lost 5 bases and 4 bases respectively, with 21 bases between them. The CDR3 spells CASSQPPGDATKNIQYF. CDR3 sequence (DNA): TGTGCCAGCAGCCAACCGCCAGGAGACGCTACTAAAAACATTCAGTACTTC.

V and J are TRBV7-8 and TRBJ1-2; 12 bases line up with TRBD1. The CDR3 length is 16 residues. V was pared by 0 bases and J by 8 bases, with 7 bases of the junction left unmatched. Germline assignment: CDR1 SGHVS and CDR2 FQNEAQ. This CDR3 is CASSLALGQGAGGYTF. CDR3 nucleotide sequence: TGTGCCAGCAGCTTAGCGCTGGGACAGGGGGCTGGGGGCTACACCTTC.